The 12 T cell receptor beta chains below all came from one sample that was sequenced in a study of blood T cell repertoires in COVID-19. Profiled with immunoSEQ multiplex PCR; TCRdb holds only in-frame clones, not every one. The sample includes approximately 190,000 clones, 75% to 90% of them seen just once. Sequenced material: peripheral blood. Source of these receptors: a middle-aged woman with acute or convalescent COVID-19.

The J gene is TRBJ2-3, the V gene TRBV11-3; D not certain. Between the trimmed V and J ends, which lost 1 base and 1 base, there was a span of 12 bases. CDR1 is SGHNT and CDR2 is YENEEA in the germline V gene. CDR3 length equals 16 residues. The CDR3 reads CASSLGLDWRTDTQYF. The CDR3 DNA sequence: TGTGCCAGCAGCTTAGGCCTTGATTGGCGCACAGATACGCAGTATTTT.

The chain uses TRBV14 and TRBJ1-1; 7 bases align to TRBD1. CDR3 length: 15 amino acids. The germline V gene encodes CDR1 SGHDN and CDR2 FVKESK. V shed 5 bases, J shed 2 bases, and the junction held 8 bases outside the gene matches. The CDR3 nucleotides are TGTGCCAGCAGCGTACAGGGGCAACATAACACTGAAGCTTTCTTT. Translation gives CASSVQGQHNTEAFF.

V usage is TRBV14 and J usage is TRBJ1-3, with TRBD1 identical over 8 bases. The CDR3 totals 15 residues. V dropped 3 bases and J dropped 4; count of bases not matched to a gene: 5. Germline-derived CDR1 and CDR2 are SGHDN and FVKESK. This CDR3 reads CASSQDRAFGNTIYF. CDR3 nucleotides: TGTGCCAGCAGCCAGGACAGGGCCTTCGGAAACACCATATATTTT.

The chain recombines TRBV2 with TRBJ2-5, with 8 nucleotides matching TRBD1. The CDR3 is 13 amino acids. V trimming: 4 bases; J trimming: 5 bases; junction bases outside the gene matches: 3. CDR1 is SNHLY and CDR2 is FYNNEI in the germline V gene. The CDR3 DNA reads as TGTGCCAGCAGTGCAAGGACAGGGGAGACCCAGTACTTC. Its translation is CASSARTGETQYF.

The V call is TRBV5-8, the J call TRBJ2-3, with 10 bases aligning to TRBD1. The CDR3 loop spans 17 amino acids. CDR1 is SGHTS, CDR2 YDEGEE, per germline. V gave up 0 bases and J gave up 3 bases; unmatched junction bases: 7. The CDR3 region has the DNA TGTGCCAGCAGCTTGGTGTTGGGACAGGGGAATACAGATACGCAGTATTTT. Translating gives CASSLVLGQGNTDTQYF.

This chain connects TRBV11-2 to TRBJ2-3, with TRBD2 identical over 12 bases. The junction had 8 bases not matched to a gene; V was cut back by 1 base and J by 0 bases. The CDR3 extends over 19 amino acids. CDR1 is SGHAT and CDR2 is FQNNGV in the germline V gene. CDR3 residues: CASSLGLAGGPGSTDTQYF. The CDR3 nucleotides are TGTGCCAGCAGCTTAGGGCTAGCGGGAGGGCCGGGTAGCACAGATACGCAGTATTTT.

This chain uses TRBV9 with TRBJ2-7; 10 nucleotides match TRBD1. Unmatched junction bases numbered 10, after V lost 4 bases and J lost 6 bases. From germline, CDR1 is SGDLS and CDR2 YYNGEE. The CDR3 sequence is 15 residues long. The CDR3 DNA reads as TGTGCCAGCAGCCTTACCGACAGGGGGCATAGCGAGCAGTACTTC. Amino acid sequence: CASSLTDRGHSEQYF.

This clone was picked up a small number of times. The chain is built from TRBV2 and TRBJ2-7, with a possible D match to TRBD1 (5 bases). The V end was cut by 6 bases, the J end by 6 bases, with 15 bases between. Germline CDR1 SNHLY, CDR2 FYNNEI. The CDR3 sequence is 13 residues long. The CDR3 reads CASSAWAGPEQYF. The DNA of the CDR3 is TGTGCCAGCAGCGCATGGGCAGGGCCCGAGCAGTACTTC.

This clone was picked up one time. Mismatch with germline at one junction end may stem from a read error. This chain connects TRBV7-7 to TRBJ2-2, with TRBD1 as a possible D gene (6 bases). Germline V lookup: CDR1 SSHAT, CDR2 FNYEAQ (reference sequence). This CDR3 has 17 amino acids. The CDR3 protein is CASSLDRHRVSTGELFF. The CDR3 region has the DNA TGTGCTAGCAGCTTAGATAGGCACAGGGTGAGCACCGGGGAGCTGTTTTTT.

V gene TRBV7-3 combines with J gene TRBJ2-7; TRBD2 might be the D (6 bases). The CDR3 loop spans 13 amino acids. Trimming cost V 3 bases and J 3 bases, with 9 bases left between them. Germline V CDR1 and CDR2: SGHTA, FQGTGA. The CDR3 region is CASSFQGGYEQYF. CDR3 coding DNA: TGTGCCAGCAGCTTTCAGGGAGGCTACGAGCAGTACTTC.

The chain uses TRBV5-1 and TRBJ2-7, with D possibly being TRBD1 (5 bases). Germline lookup yields CDR1 SGHRS and CDR2 YFSETQ. The CDR3 spans 17 residues. V gave up 4 bases and J gave up 2 bases, with 22 bases separating them. Here the CDR3 reads CASSLTSDRHLTYEQYF. CDR3 coding DNA: TGCGCCAGCAGCCTAACGTCCGACAGACACCTAACCTACGAGCAGTACTTC.

J is TRBJ1-1 and V is TRBV12-3 or TRBV12-4; D is possibly TRBD1 (6 bases). V was pared by 3 bases and J by 8 bases, with 13 bases between. This CDR3 region has 13 residues. The CDR3 DNA reads as TGTGCCAGCAGTTTCCTCGGGGGGCAAGAAGCTTTCTTT. Encoded protein: CASSFLGGQEAFF.